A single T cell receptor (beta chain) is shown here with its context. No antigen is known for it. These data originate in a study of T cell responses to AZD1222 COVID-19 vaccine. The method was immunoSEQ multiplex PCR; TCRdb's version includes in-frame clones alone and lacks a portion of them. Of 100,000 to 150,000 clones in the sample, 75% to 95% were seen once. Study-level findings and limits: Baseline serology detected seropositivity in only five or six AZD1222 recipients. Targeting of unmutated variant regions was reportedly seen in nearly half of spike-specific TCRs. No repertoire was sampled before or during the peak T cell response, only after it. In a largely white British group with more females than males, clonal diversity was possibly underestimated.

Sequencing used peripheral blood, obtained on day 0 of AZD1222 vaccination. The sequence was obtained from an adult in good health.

CDR3 in amino acids: CASSQAPQGGNEQFF. The DNA of the CDR3 is TGTGCCAGCAGCCAAGCCCCACAGGGGGGCAATGAGCAGTTCTTC. J is TRBJ2-1 and V is TRBV3-1 (or the pseudogene TRBV3-2); 8 bases map to TRBD1. The trim removed 1 base at V and 6 bases at J, leaving 5 bases unmatched. The V gene's germline CDR1 is LGHDT and CDR2 YNNKEL (reference sequence). CDR3 length: 15 residues.